This T cell receptor beta chain was profiled in a study of blood T cell repertoires in COVID-19. Study as a whole: The study drew acute and convalescent COVID-19 samples from the United States, Italy and Spain. PBMCs, B-cell-depleted T cells, or T cells provided the cDNA or gDNA that made up the material.

Clones were sequenced by immunoSEQ multiplex PCR, and TCRdb holds only the in-frame ones, with some missing. The sample lists approximately 72,000 clones, over 75% seen once, with roughly 28% in the top ten. Germline V lookup: CDR1 LGHDT, CDR2 YNNKEL (reference sequence). The CDR3 covers 12 residues. The trim removed 2 bases at V and 10 bases at J, leaving 2 bases unmatched. This receptor was obtained from a man aged 50-59 years with acute or convalescent COVID-19. The rearrangement joins TRBV3-1 (or the pseudogene TRBV3-2) to TRBJ2-3; TRBD2 agrees at 8 bases. Input material: peripheral blood. For the CDR3, the DNA is TGTGCCAGCAGCCAAAGCGGGGGTTCGCAGTATTTT. Its translation is CASSQSGGSQYF.